The 4 T cell receptor beta chains in this list originate from one sample, sequenced in a study of early T cells in non-severe SARS-CoV-2 infection. TCRdb independently ran MiXCR on the 5' RACE reads; one entry per CDR3 protein. The top ten clones hold roughly 3.1% of a sample with over 50,000 distinct CDR3 sequences, 10% to 15% of them seen once. The material sequenced was whole blood. The receptors derive from an adult who was a healthcare worker with PCR-confirmed SARS-CoV-2 infection or an uninfected control (not recorded which).

This clonotype occurred a few times. The chain uses TRBV4-1 and TRBJ2-1; D remains unclear. The CDR3 sequence is 13 residues long. V lost 2 bases to trimming and J lost 6 bases, with 8 bases between them. The germline gives CDR1 MGHRA, CDR2 YSYEKL. The CDR3 DNA reads as TGCGCCAGCAGCCAATGGACCACCAATGAGCAGTTCTTC. As protein: CASSQWTTNEQFF.

Ten or more counts support this clonotype. J is TRBJ2-5 and V is TRBV7-9, with D perhaps matching TRBD2 (5 bases). Per the germline V gene, CDR1 is SEHNR and CDR2 is FQNEAQ (reference sequence). The CDR3 runs to 15 residues. V dropped 5 bases and J dropped 7 bases, with 20 bases sitting between them. The CDR3 DNA reads TGTGCCAGCAGCCCTAGGACTGGATCCCCGGGGACCCAGTACTTC. Its protein is CASSPRTGSPGTQYF.

As for this clonotype: This may be a read error, as it is one base from a much larger clone. The chain links TRBV11-2 to TRBJ2-5; TRBD2 is a possible D gene (6 bases). The ends were cut back, 6 bases at V and 7 bases at J, with 12 bases in the middle. There are 12 residues in the CDR3. Per germline, CDR1 SGHAT and CDR2 FQNNGV. The CDR3 loop is CASSSGGATQYF. CDR3 nucleotides: TGTGCCAGCAGTTCCGGCGGGGCGACCCAGTACTTC.

This chain connects TRBV6-5 to TRBJ2-1, with 7 bases aligning to TRBD2. With V trimmed by 6 bases and J by 3 bases, 14 bases remained unmatched. In germline, CDR1 is MNHEY, CDR2 SVGAGI. The CDR3 spans 17 residues. The chain's CDR3 is CASRPFRLAAYYNEQFF. DNA of the CDR3: TGTGCCAGCAGACCTTTTCGTCTAGCGGCCTACTACAATGAGCAGTTCTTC.